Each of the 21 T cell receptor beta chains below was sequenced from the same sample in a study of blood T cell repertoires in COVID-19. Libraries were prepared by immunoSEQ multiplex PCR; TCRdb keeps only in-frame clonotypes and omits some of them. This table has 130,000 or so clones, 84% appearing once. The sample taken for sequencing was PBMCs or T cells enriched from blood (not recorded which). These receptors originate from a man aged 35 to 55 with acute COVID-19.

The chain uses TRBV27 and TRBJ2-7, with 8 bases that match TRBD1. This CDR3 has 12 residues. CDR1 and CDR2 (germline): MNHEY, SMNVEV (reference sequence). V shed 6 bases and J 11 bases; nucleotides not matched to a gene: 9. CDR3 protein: CASRYPTGEEYF. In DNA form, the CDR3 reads TGTGCCAGCAGATACCCGACAGGGGAGGAGTACTTC.

The CDR3 DNA reads as TGTGCCAGCAGTTTGGGGCTAGCGGGAGGAGAAAGGTCCTACAATGAGCAGTTCTTC. This sequence encodes CASSLGLAGGERSYNEQFF. The J gene is TRBJ2-1, the V gene TRBV28; 11 nucleotides agree with TRBD2. CDR1 is MDHEN and CDR2 is SYDVKM in the germline V gene. V lost 3 bases, J lost 1 base, and 11 bases stayed unmatched. The CDR3 loop spans 19 amino acids.

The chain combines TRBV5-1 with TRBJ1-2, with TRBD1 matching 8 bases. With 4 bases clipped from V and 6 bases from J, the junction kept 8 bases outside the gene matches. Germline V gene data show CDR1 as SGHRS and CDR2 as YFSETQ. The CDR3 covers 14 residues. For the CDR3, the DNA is TGCGCCAGCAGCCCGGACAGGGTTGTGAATGGCTACACCTTC. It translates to CASSPDRVVNGYTF.

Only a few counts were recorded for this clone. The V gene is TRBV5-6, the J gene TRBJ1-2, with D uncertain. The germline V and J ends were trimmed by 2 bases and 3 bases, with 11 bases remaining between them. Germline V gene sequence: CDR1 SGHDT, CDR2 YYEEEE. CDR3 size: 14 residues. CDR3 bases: TGTGCCAGCAGCTTTGGCGGGGAGCACTATGGCTACACCTTC. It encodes CASSFGGEHYGYTF.

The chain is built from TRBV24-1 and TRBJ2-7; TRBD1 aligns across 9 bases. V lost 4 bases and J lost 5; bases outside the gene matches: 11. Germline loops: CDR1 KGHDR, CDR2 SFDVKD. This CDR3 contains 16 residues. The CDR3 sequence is CATSDRGQGKLNEQYF. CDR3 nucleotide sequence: TGTGCCACCAGTGACCGGGGACAGGGAAAGCTCAACGAGCAGTACTTC.

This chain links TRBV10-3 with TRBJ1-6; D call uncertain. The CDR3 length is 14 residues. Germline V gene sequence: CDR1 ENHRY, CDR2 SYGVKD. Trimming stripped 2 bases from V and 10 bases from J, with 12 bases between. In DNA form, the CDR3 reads TGTGCCATCAGTGAGGTGACATCGGGGTCACCCCTCCACTTT. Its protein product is CAISEVTSGSPLHF.

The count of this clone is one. The CDR3 spells CASSLVSRDNEQFF. Written as DNA, the CDR3 is TGTGCCAGCAGCTTAGTCTCACGAGACAATGAGCAGTTCTTC. The chain combines TRBV7-3 with TRBJ2-1; D is undetermined. The V gene's germline CDR1 is SGHTA and CDR2 FQGTGA. V was pared by 2 bases and J by 5 bases, with 10 bases between. This CDR3 has 14 residues.

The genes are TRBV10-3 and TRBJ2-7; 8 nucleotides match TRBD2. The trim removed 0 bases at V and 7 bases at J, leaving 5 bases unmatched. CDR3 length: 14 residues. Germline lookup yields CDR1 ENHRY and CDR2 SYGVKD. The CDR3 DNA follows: TGTGCCATCAGTGAGTCCTCGGGCGGGAGGGAGCAGTACTTC. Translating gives CAISESSGGREQYF.

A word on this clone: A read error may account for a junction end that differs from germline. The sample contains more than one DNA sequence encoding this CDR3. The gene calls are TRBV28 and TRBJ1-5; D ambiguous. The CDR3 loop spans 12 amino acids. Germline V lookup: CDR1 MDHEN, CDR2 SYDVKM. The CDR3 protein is CVSSQGNQPQHF. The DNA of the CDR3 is TGCGTGTCGTCCCAGGGCAATCAGCCCCAGCATTTT.

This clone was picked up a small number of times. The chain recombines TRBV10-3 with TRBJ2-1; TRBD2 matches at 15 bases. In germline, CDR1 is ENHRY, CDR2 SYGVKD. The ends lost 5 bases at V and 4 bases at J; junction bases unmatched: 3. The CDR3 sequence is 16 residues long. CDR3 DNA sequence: TGTGCCATCAGTAGGACTAGCGGGGGGGTTTACAATGAGCAGTTCTTC. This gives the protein CAISRTSGGVYNEQFF.

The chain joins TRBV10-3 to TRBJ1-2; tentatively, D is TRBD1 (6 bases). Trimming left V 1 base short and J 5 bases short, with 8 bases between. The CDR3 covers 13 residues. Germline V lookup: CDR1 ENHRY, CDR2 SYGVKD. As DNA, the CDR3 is TGTGCCATCAGTGAGTTACAGGGATATGGCTACACCTTC. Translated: CAISELQGYGYTF.

In nucleotides, the CDR3 is TGTGCCATCAGTGCAAGGACAGGGGCTTTGTTCAGCTCTGGAAACACCATATATTTT. Residues: CAISARTGALFSSGNTIYF. The chain recombines TRBV10-3 with TRBJ1-3; the match to TRBD1 covers 9 bases. This CDR3 is built from 19 residues. V gave up 4 bases and J gave up 0 bases; unmatched junction bases: 13. The germline CDR1 and CDR2 sequences are ENHRY and SYGVKD.

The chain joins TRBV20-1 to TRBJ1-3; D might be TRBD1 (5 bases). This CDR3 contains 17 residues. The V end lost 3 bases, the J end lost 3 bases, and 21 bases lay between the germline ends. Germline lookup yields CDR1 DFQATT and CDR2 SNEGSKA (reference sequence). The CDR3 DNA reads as TGCAGTGCTAGTCCCACCTTAAGGACAAGGAATGGAAACACCATATATTTT. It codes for CSASPTLRTRNGNTIYF.

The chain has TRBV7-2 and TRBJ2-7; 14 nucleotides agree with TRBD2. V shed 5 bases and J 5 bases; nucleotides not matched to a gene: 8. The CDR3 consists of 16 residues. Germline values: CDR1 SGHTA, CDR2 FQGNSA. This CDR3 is CASSPRLAGGPHEQYF. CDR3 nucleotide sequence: TGTGCCAGCAGCCCACGACTAGCGGGAGGGCCCCACGAGCAGTACTTC.

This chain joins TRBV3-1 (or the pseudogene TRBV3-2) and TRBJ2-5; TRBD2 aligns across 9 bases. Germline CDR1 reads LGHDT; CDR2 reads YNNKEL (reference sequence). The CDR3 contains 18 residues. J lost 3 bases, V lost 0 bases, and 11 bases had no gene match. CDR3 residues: CASSQDPPGLAGEETQYF. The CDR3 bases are TGTGCCAGCAGCCAAGATCCGCCGGGACTAGCAGGGGAAGAGACCCAGTACTTC.

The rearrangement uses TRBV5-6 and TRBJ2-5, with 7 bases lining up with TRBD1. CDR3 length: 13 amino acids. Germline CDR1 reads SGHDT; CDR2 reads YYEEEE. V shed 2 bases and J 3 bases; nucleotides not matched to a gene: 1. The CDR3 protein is CASSFTGEETQYF. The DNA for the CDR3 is TGTGCCAGCAGCTTTACAGGGGAAGAGACCCAGTACTTC.

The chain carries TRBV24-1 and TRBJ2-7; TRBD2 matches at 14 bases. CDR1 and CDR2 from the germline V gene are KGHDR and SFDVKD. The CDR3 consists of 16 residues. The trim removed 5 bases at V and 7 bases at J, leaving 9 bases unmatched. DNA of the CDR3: TGTGCCACCAGTGCGACGACTAGCGGGAGGGCCGGGGAGCAGTACTTC. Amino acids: CATSATTSGRAGEQYF.

The chain's CDR3 is CASSQGTGGYNSPLHF. CDR3 nucleotides: TGTGCCAGCAGCCAAGGAACAGGGGGCTATAATTCACCCCTCCACTTT. The chain links TRBV3-1 (or the pseudogene TRBV3-2) to TRBJ1-6; 8 bases match TRBD1. V dropped 1 base and J dropped 3; count of bases not matched to a gene: 2. The CDR3 spans 16 residues. In germline, CDR1 is LGHDT, CDR2 YNNKEL (reference sequence).

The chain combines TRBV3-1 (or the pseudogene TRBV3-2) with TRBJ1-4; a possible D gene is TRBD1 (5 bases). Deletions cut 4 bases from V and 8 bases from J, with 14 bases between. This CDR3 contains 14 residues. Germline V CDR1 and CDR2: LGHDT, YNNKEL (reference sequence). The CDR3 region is CASSLGDAGEKLFF. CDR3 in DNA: TGTGCCAGCAGCCTCGGGGACGCGGGGGAAAAACTGTTTTTT.

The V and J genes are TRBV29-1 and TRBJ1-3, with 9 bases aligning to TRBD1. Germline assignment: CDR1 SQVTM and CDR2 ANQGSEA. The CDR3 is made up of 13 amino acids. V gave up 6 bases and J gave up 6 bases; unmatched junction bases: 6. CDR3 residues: CSVSQGALNTIYF. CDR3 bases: TGCAGCGTGTCACAGGGGGCCCTAAACACCATATATTTT.

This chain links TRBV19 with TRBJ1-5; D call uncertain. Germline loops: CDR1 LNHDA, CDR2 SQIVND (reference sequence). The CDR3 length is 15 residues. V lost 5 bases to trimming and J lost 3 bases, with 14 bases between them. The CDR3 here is CASSSWLGPNQPQHF. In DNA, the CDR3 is TGTGCCAGTAGTTCTTGGCTGGGCCCCAATCAGCCCCAGCATTTT.